This T cell receptor (beta chain) was sequenced during a study of blood T cell repertoires in COVID-19. CDR3 length equals 14 residues. Trimming stripped 1 base from V and 9 bases from J, with 10 bases between. Per the germline V gene, CDR1 is MGHRA and CDR2 is YSYEKL. Profiled with immunoSEQ multiplex PCR; TCRdb holds only in-frame clones, not every one. The sample contains about 130,000 clones, approximately 74% of which appear only once. The chain employs TRBV4-1 and TRBJ1-6; a possible D gene is TRBD1 (5 bases). The sequenced sample was peripheral blood. The source of this sequence is a man at least 80 years old with COVID-19, enrolled during active disease. This CDR3 reads CASSQVGGGSPLHF. CDR3 bases: TGCGCCAGCAGCCAAGTTGGGGGGGGTTCACCCCTCCACTTT.